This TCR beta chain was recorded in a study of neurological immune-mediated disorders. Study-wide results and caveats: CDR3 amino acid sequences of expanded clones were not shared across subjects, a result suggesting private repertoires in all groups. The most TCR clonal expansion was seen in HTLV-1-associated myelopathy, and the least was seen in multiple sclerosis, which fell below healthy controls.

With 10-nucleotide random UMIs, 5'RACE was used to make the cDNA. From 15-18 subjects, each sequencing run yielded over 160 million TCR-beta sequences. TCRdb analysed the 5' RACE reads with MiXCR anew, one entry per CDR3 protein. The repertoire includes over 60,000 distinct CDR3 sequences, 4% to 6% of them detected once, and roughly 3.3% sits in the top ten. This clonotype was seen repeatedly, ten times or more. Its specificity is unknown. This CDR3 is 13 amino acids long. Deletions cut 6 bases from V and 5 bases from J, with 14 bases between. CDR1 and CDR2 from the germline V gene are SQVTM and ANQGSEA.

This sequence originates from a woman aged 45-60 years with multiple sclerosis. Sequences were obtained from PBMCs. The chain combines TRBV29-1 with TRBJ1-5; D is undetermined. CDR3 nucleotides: TGCAGCGTGGACGGCGGGGATCATCAGCCCCAGCATTTT. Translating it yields CSVDGGDHQPQHF. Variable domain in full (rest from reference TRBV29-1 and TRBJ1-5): SAVISQKPSRDICQRGTSLTIQCQVDSQVTMMFWYRQQPGQSLTLIATANQGSEATYESGFVIDKFPISRPNLTFSTLTVSNMSPEDSSIYLCSVDGGDHQPQHFGDGTRLSIL.